This TCR beta chain was documented in a study of shared clonotypes between healthy human individuals. Study results and limitations: Non-shared clonotypes were found to have lower generation probabilities than the clonotypes that were shared by all four of the sorted-subset donors.

Details on this clone: The antigen is undetermined.

This CDR3 region has 14 residues. In germline, CDR1 is MNHEY, CDR2 SMNVEV (reference sequence). V was cut by 2 bases and J by 0 bases, with 8 bases left in between. Generated by immunoSEQ multiplex PCR, the TCRdb table keeps only in-frame clones and is missing some. The table records over a million clones, approximately 98% of them present only once. The sequenced material came from naive CD4+ T cells sorted from blood. As for subset: CD45RA+ positively selected. The clonotype originates from a man under 40 in good health. The chain recombines TRBV27 with TRBJ2-7; D possibly corresponds to TRBD2 (5 bases). CDR3 bases: TGTGCCAGCAGTTTAGGAGGTACCTCCTACGAGCAGTACTTC. Translated, it gives CASSLGGTSYEQYF.